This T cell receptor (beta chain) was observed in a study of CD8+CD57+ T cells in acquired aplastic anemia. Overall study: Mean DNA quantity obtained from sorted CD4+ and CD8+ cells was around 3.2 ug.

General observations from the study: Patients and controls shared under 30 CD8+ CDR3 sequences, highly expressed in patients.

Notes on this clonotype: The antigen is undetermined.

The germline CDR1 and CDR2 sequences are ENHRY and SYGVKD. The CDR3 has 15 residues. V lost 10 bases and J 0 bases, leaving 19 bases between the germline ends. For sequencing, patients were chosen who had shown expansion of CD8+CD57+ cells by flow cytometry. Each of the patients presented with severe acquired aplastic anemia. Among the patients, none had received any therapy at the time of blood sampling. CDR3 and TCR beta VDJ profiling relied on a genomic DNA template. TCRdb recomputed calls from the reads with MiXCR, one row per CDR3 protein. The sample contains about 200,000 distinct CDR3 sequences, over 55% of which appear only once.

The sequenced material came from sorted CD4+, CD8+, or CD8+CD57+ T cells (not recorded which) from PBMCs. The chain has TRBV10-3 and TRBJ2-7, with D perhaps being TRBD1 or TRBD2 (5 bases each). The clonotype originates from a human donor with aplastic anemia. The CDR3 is CASINRDGNSYEQYF. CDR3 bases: TGTGCCAGCATCAACCGGGACGGAAACTCCTACGAGCAGTACTTC.